This TCR beta chain was observed in a study of cytomegalovirus exposure and HLA in healthy donors. This CDR3 has 12 amino acids. Trimming shortened V by 5 bases and J by 3 bases, and 8 bases separated the two germline ends. Germline V gene lookup returns CDR1 MNHEY and CDR2 SVGAGI. Study-wide points: Highest at DRB1 and lowest at HLA-C, TCR association rates differed among HLA loci in a later analysis. Listed as cytomegalovirus-associated were more than 150 TCR beta chains. A missense DCLRE1C variant was associated with V- and J-gene trimming of TCR beta chains in a later analysis, and an independent cohort replicated the association. A later analysis, which compared TCR beta chains of equal frequency, found the HLA-associated ones more clonally expanded.

A few counts support this clone. Its antigen is unidentified. The PCR employed 60 Vbeta primers together with 13 Jbeta primers. Generated by immunoSEQ multiplex PCR, the TCRdb table keeps only in-frame clones and is missing some. Among over 150,000 clones, about four fifths were seen once, and the ten largest hold around 5%. This receptor was identified in a man younger than 35 in good health and CMV-seronegative. The V and J genes are TRBV6-5 and TRBJ2-7; a weak D match, TRBD2 (6 bases). Input material: PBMCs. As DNA, the CDR3 is TGTGCCAGCAGTGGAGGGAGCTACGAGCAGTACTTC. Residues: CASSGGSYEQYF.